Listed below are T cell receptor beta chains from one sample, sequenced in a study of blood T cell repertoires in COVID-19. Using immunoSEQ multiplex PCR, the repertoire was profiled, and TCRdb retains in-frame clones only, with some absent. The sample carries approximately 74,000 clones, roughly 84% recorded once. Material: peripheral blood. The receptors originated from an older man with active or convalescent COVID-19. The CDR3 runs from the conserved cysteine through the conserved F or W. A D gene is named only where the DNA matches it firmly. Expanded clones are given a class, and other clones once, few, many or no size at all.

CDR3 protein,CDR3 DNA,V gene,D gene,J gene,clone size
CSGGVYPYEQYF,TGCAGCGGCGGGGTGTACCCCTACGAGCAGTACTTC,TRBV29-1,NA,TRBJ2-7,NA
CASSFRGGDTGELFF,TGTGCCAGCAGCTTTAGAGGGGGCGACACCGGGGAGCTGTTTTTT,TRBV5-6,TRBD1,TRBJ2-2,NA
CASSQQYNSPLHF,TGTGCCAGCAGCCAACAGTATAATTCACCCCTCCACTTT,TRBV14,NA,TRBJ1-6,NA
CARRANYGYTF,TGTGCCCGCAGGGCCAACTATGGCTACACCTTC,TRBV2,NA,TRBJ1-2,NA
CASSPPNEQFF,TGTGCCAGCAGCCCCCCTAATGAGCAGTTCTTC,TRBV6-5,NA,TRBJ2-1,NA
CASSLGVAGAPYEQYF,TGTGCCAGCAGCTTAGGAGTAGCGGGGGCGCCTTACGAGCAGTACTTC,TRBV7-2,TRBD2,TRBJ2-7,NA
CASSLGGGSGYEQFF,TGCGCCAGCAGCTTGGGCGGCGGGAGTGGCTATGAGCAGTTCTTC,TRBV5-1,TRBD2,TRBJ2-1,NA
CASSLVGGGGGKLFF,TGTGCCAGCAGCTTAGTAGGAGGCGGCGGGGGGAAACTGTTTTTT,TRBV7-8,NA,TRBJ1-4,NA
CASSVLNYGYTF,TGTGCCAGCAGTGTTCTGAACTATGGCTACACCTTC,TRBV2,NA,TRBJ1-2,NA
CASSSVQTDTQYF,TGTGCCAGCAGCTCTGTCCAGACAGATACGCAGTATTTT,TRBV7-2,NA,TRBJ2-3,NA
CAWVPTVYGELFF,TGTGCCTGGGTTCCCACAGTGTACGGGGAGCTGTTTTTT,TRBV30,NA,TRBJ2-2,NA
CASIMTSGGAPGELFF,TGTGCCAGCATCATGACTAGCGGGGGGGCCCCCGGGGAGCTGTTTTTT,TRBV11-1,TRBD2,TRBJ2-2,once
CASSPQGYEQYF,TGTGCCAGCAGCCCCCAGGGCTACGAGCAGTACTTC,TRBV6-5,NA,TRBJ2-7,NA
CATSKLAPDTQYF,TGTGCCACCAGCAAACTAGCGCCCGATACGCAGTATTTT,TRBV15,TRBD2,TRBJ2-3,NA
CASGPGLAGPSSYNEQFF,TGCGCCAGCGGACCGGGACTAGCGGGCCCTAGCTCCTACAATGAGCAGTTCTTC,TRBV4-1,TRBD2,TRBJ2-1,NA
CSVRASNTEAFF,TGCAGCGTCCGCGCCTCGAACACTGAAGCTTTCTTT,TRBV29-1,NA,TRBJ1-1,NA
CAWSVTWAGNEQFF,TGTGCCTGGAGTGTGACCTGGGCGGGCAATGAGCAGTTCTTC,TRBV30,NA,TRBJ2-1,NA
CASSPPGQETQYF,TGTGCCAGCAGCCCCCCGGGACAAGAGACCCAGTACTTC,TRBV11-3,NA,TRBJ2-5,NA
CASSVRQSNTGELFF,TGTGCCAGCAGTGTACGTCAGTCGAACACCGGGGAGCTGTTTTTT,TRBV2,NA,TRBJ2-2,few
CASSLEREGGAKFF,TGTGCCAGCAGCTTGGAGCGGGAAGGCGGTGCGAAGTTCTTC,TRBV5-4,TRBD2,TRBJ2-1,NA
CASSFGLAANNEQFF,TGTGCCAGCAGCTTCGGACTAGCGGCGAACAATGAGCAGTTCTTC,TRBV7-9,TRBD2,TRBJ2-1,medium-sized
CASRGPSSYNSPLHF,TGTGCCAGCAGGGGGCCGAGCTCCTATAATTCACCCCTCCACTTT,TRBV2,NA,TRBJ1-6,once
CASSEDRAYEQYF,TGTGCCAGCAGTGAAGACAGGGCCTACGAGCAGTACTTC,TRBV6-1,NA,TRBJ2-7,NA
CASSVGGVLAGELFF,TGTGCCAGCAGCGTAGGGGGAGTGTTGGCCGGGGAGCTGTTTTTT,TRBV9,NA,TRBJ2-2,NA
CASSRRQGSTNEKLFF,TGTGCCAGCTCGCGGAGACAGGGTTCCACTAATGAAAAACTGTTTTTT,TRBV18,TRBD1,TRBJ1-4,NA
CASSFASGGYNEQFF,TGTGCCAGCAGCTTTGCTAGCGGGGGGTACAATGAGCAGTTCTTC,TRBV11-2,TRBD2,TRBJ2-1,NA
CASSLTGTATYNEQFF,TGTGCCAGCAGCTTAACCGGGACAGCAACCTACAATGAGCAGTTCTTC,TRBV11-3,TRBD1,TRBJ2-1,few
CAWKGGSYNSPLHF,TGTGCCTGGAAAGGGGGTAGTTATAATTCACCCCTCCACTTT,TRBV30,NA,TRBJ1-6,NA
CASSWEGTRPQHF,TGTGCCAGCAGCTGGGAGGGGACGAGGCCCCAGCATTTT,TRBV7-9,NA,TRBJ1-5,NA
CASTSRVGSNTGELFF,TGTGCCAGCACATCGCGGGTCGGCTCGAACACCGGGGAGCTGTTTTTT,TRBV9,NA,TRBJ2-2,once
CASSLLAGDNSPLHF,TGTGCCAGCAGCTTACTGGCAGGGGATAATTCACCCCTCCACTTT,TRBV7-2,NA,TRBJ1-6,NA
CASSPRQHNSPLHF,TGTGCCAGCAGTCCCCGACAACATAATTCACCCCTCCACTTT,TRBV2,NA,TRBJ1-6,NA
CASRSGTSAHEQFF,TGTGCCAGCAGGTCCGGGACTAGCGCTCATGAGCAGTTCTTC,TRBV6-5,TRBD2,TRBJ2-1,once
CASGHRGTGGVAPLHF,TGTGCTAGTGGCCACAGAGGGACAGGGGGTGTTGCACCCCTCCACTTT,TRBV12-5,TRBD1,TRBJ1-6,once
CASSSGIQETQYF,TGCGCCAGCAGCTCGGGGATACAAGAGACCCAGTACTTC,TRBV5-1,NA,TRBJ2-5,once
CASSPSRGSDTQYF,TGTGCCAGCTCACCGTCCAGGGGGTCAGATACGCAGTATTTT,TRBV18,TRBD1,TRBJ2-3,NA
CASSIGQGNTEAFF,TGCGCCAGCAGCATAGGACAGGGGAACACTGAAGCTTTCTTT,TRBV5-1,TRBD1,TRBJ1-1,NA
CASSGPGRDQETQYF,TGCGCCAGCAGCGGGCCCGGGAGGGATCAAGAGACCCAGTACTTC,TRBV5-1,TRBD2,TRBJ2-5,NA
CASSLARGGSSYNEQFF,TGTGCCAGCAGCTTAGCGAGAGGCGGCAGCTCCTACAATGAGCAGTTCTTC,TRBV7-9,NA,TRBJ2-1,NA
CASSRTGFYEQYF,TGTGCCAGCAGTCGGACAGGGTTCTACGAGCAGTACTTC,TRBV12-3/TRBV12-4,TRBD1,TRBJ2-7,few